The 17 T cell receptor beta chains listed next were all sequenced from one sample in a study of cytomegalovirus exposure and HLA in healthy donors (dated by TCRdb to the late 2010s). The library was made by the immunoSEQ multiplex PCR assay. For the multiplex PCR, a mixture combining 60 forward primers for TCR Vbeta segments and 13 reverse primers for TCR Jbeta segments was used. The table was pulled from immuneACCESS by TCRdb, which kept in-frame rearrangements only. Such tables lose some clones; where checked, under half of the loss comes from unresolved V genes, and the rest has no known cause. The sample table includes some 150,000 clones. Clones ranked in the top ten supply around 2.4% of the sample. Input material: PBMCs. These receptor sequences come from a woman between 18 and 30 years old in good health and CMV-seronegative.

The chain has TRBV7-3 and TRBJ2-3; TRBD1 is a possible D gene (6 bases). This CDR3 comprises 16 residues. Trimming removed 0 bases at V and 6 bases at J, with 16 bases between. The germline gives CDR1 SGHTA, CDR2 FQGTGA. In nucleotides, the CDR3 is TGTGCCAGCAGCTTAACGGCCGGATACAGGGAGGATACGCAGTATTTT. This sequence encodes CASSLTAGYREDTQYF.

The chain recombines TRBV19 with TRBJ2-1; TRBD1 matches 7 bases. Trimming cost V 9 bases and J 0 bases; bases outside gene matches: 8. This CDR3 has 15 residues. The V gene's germline CDR1 is LNHDA and CDR2 SQIVND (reference sequence). DNA of the CDR3: TGTGCCAGCAACCCGGGACAGAGCTCCTACAATGAGCAGTTCTTC. This sequence encodes CASNPGQSSYNEQFF.

The chain combines TRBV4-1 with TRBJ1-4; 8 nucleotides agree with TRBD1. V trimming: 4 bases; J trimming: 7 bases; junction bases outside the gene matches: 5. The length of the CDR3 is 14 residues. Germline V gene sequence: CDR1 MGHRA, CDR2 YSYEKL. In nucleotides, the CDR3 is TGCGCCAGCAGCCGCCAGGGGGCTAGTGAAAAACTGTTTTTT. This gives the protein CASSRQGASEKLFF.

This chain links TRBV2 with TRBJ2-7, with 9 positions matching TRBD1. In germline, CDR1 is SNHLY, CDR2 FYNNEI. J lost 3 bases, V lost 5 bases, and 8 bases had no gene match. The CDR3 sequence is 15 residues long. CDR3 protein: CASSLGQGGRYEQYF. CDR3 bases: TGTGCCAGCAGTCTGGGACAGGGCGGCCGCTACGAGCAGTACTTC.

The CDR3 DNA is TGCAGCGCCATAAAGGGGGGGGCGGGCACTGAAGCTTTCTTT. As protein: CSAIKGGAGTEAFF. The chain joins TRBV29-1 to TRBJ1-1; the D gene is possibly TRBD1 (6 bases). Trimming left V 7 bases short and J 4 bases short, with 19 bases between. This CDR3 has 14 residues. Germline V gene data show CDR1 as SQVTM and CDR2 as ANQGSEA.

The chain links TRBV2 to TRBJ2-1; D remains ambiguous. Trimming took 4 bases from V and 4 from J, leaving 8 bases between them. CDR1 and CDR2 (germline): SNHLY, FYNNEI. The CDR3 runs 13 residues. CDR3 sequence reads: CASSGVRYNEQFF. In DNA form, the CDR3 reads TGTGCCAGCAGTGGAGTCCGTTACAATGAGCAGTTCTTC.

The chain has TRBV6-1 and TRBJ2-1; D might be TRBD2 (6 bases). Trimming cost V 5 bases and J 6 bases, with 14 bases left between them. The CDR3 covers 14 residues. The germline CDR1 and CDR2 sequences are MNHNS and SASEGT. The CDR3 coding sequence is TGTGCCAGCAGTCTCCGGGACTTCTCCAATGAGCAGTTCTTC. This sequence encodes CASSLRDFSNEQFF.

J is TRBJ2-5 and V is TRBV5-4; 7 bases match TRBD1. This CDR3 is built from 15 residues. After removal of 1 base from V and 3 bases from J, the junction contained 6 bases not matched to a gene. Germline V gene lookup returns CDR1 SGHNT and CDR2 YYREEE (reference sequence). CDR3 coding DNA: TGTGCCAGCAGCTTGCAGACAGGGCCAGAAGAGACCCAGTACTTC. It yields the protein CASSLQTGPEETQYF.

The rearrangement links TRBV18 to TRBJ1-2; maybe TRBD1 (6 bases). With 3 bases removed from V and 4 bases from J, the gap between germline ends came to 12 bases. CDR1 and CDR2 (germline): KGHSH, LQKENI. This CDR3 spans 14 amino acids. The CDR3 loop is CASSPEDSSYGYTF. Written as DNA, the CDR3 is TGTGCCAGCTCACCGGAGGACAGCAGCTATGGCTACACCTTC.

The chain recombines TRBV2 with TRBJ2-5, with D unclear. The CDR3 consists of 11 residues. The V end was cut by 6 bases, the J end by 5 bases, with 7 bases between. Germline loops: CDR1 SNHLY, CDR2 FYNNEI. This CDR3 is CASRARETQYF. CDR3 nucleotides: TGTGCCAGCAGAGCTCGGGAGACCCAGTACTTC. Based on the CDR3 plus reference TRBV2 and TRBJ2-5, the full variable domain is EPEVTQTPSHQVTQMGQEVILRCVPISNHLYFYWYRQILGQKVEFLVSFYNNEISEKSEIFDDQFSVERPDGSNFTLKIRSTKLEDSAMYFCASRARETQYFGPGTRLLVL.

The chain links TRBV6-4 to TRBJ2-2; a weak D match, TRBD1 (5 bases). The CDR3 has 16 residues. Trimming left V 0 bases short and J 1 base short, with 9 bases between. Germline loops: CDR1 MRHNA, CDR2 SNTAGT. Here the CDR3 DNA reads TGTGCCAGCAGTGACTCATTTAGGGGGAACACCGGGGAGCTGTTTTTT. Protein product: CASSDSFRGNTGELFF.

The CDR3 loop reads CASSPFRDRGPSRVHPYSPYV. DNA for the CDR3: TGTGCCAGCTCACCGTTCCGGGACAGGGGGCCTTCGCGTGTTCATCCCTATTCCCCCTACGTC. The genes are TRBV18 and TRBJ2-7; 12 positions agree with TRBD1. Trimming at V came to 3 bases and at J to 13 bases, leaving 31 bases not matched to a gene. The germline gives CDR1 KGHSH, CDR2 LQKENI. The length of the CDR3 is 21 residues.

This chain connects TRBV2 to TRBJ2-5, with a tentative D call TRBD2 (5 bases). V was trimmed by 1 base and J by 5 bases, leaving 11 bases between them. In germline, CDR1 is SNHLY, CDR2 FYNNEI. This CDR3 spans 14 amino acids. Here the CDR3 reads CASSEVKEAETQYF. CDR3 in DNA: TGTGCCAGCAGTGAAGTTAAGGAGGCGGAGACCCAGTACTTC.

The V call is TRBV6-1, the J call TRBJ1-1; possibly TRBD1 for D (5 bases). The germline V gene has CDR1 MNHNS and CDR2 SASEGT. The CDR3 is 13 amino acids. Trimming left V 8 bases short and J 1 base short, with 11 bases between. The CDR3 DNA reads as TGTGCCAGCGGAAGAACAGGGAACACTGAAGCTTTCTTT. Its translation: CASGRTGNTEAFF.

The rearrangement links TRBV7-9 to TRBJ2-3; 12 positions match TRBD2. The CDR3 is 17 amino acids. Trimming took 1 base from V and 2 from J; bases not matched to a gene: 4. The germline V gene encodes CDR1 SEHNR and CDR2 FQNEAQ (reference sequence). CDR3 sequence reads: CASSLVSSGRATDTQYF. CDR3 sequence (DNA): TGTGCCAGCAGCTTAGTTTCTAGCGGGAGGGCCACAGATACGCAGTATTTT. Full variable domain (remainder filled in from reference TRBV7-9 and TRBJ2-3): DTGVSQNPRHKITKRGQNVTFRCDPISEHNRLYWYRQTLGQGPEFLTYFQNEAQLEKSRLLSDRFSAERPKGSFSTLEIQRTEQGDSAMYLCASSLVSSGRATDTQYFGPGTRLTVL.

The chain has TRBV13 and TRBJ1-1; 7 bases line up with TRBD1. The trim removed 4 bases at V and 5 bases at J, leaving 4 bases unmatched. The CDR3 runs to 13 residues. Germline lookup yields CDR1 PRHDT and CDR2 FYEKMQ (reference sequence). The CDR3 region has the DNA TGTGCCAGCAGCTCGGACAGGAGGACTGAAGCTTTCTTT. It translates to CASSSDRRTEAFF. Together with reference TRBV13 and TRBJ1-1, the CDR3 gives the full variable domain: AAGVIQSPRHLIKEKRETATLKCYPIPRHDTVYWYQQGPGQDPQFLISFYEKMQSDKGSIPDRFSAQQFSDYHSELNMSSLELGDSALYFCASSSDRRTEAFFGQGTRLTVV.

The chain combines TRBV7-9 with TRBJ2-7; 7 positions match TRBD2. V dropped 5 bases and J dropped 0; count of bases not matched to a gene: 10. This CDR3 spans 16 amino acids. Germline CDR1 and CDR2: SEHNR and FQNEAQ (reference sequence). The CDR3 bases are TGTGCCAGCAGCCCCGTGGCGGGAGAACCCTCCTACGAGCAGTACTTC. It specifies CASSPVAGEPSYEQYF.